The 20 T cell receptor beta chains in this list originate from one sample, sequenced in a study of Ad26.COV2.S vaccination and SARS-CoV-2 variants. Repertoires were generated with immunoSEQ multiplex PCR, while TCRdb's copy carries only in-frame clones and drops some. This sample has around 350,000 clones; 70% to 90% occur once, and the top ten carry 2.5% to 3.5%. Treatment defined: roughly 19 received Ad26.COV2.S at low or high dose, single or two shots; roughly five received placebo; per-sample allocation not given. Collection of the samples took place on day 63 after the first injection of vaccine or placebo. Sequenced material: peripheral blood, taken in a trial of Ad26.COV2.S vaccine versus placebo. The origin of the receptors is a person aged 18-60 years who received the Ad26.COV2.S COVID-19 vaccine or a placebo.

CDR3 nucleotide sequence: TGTGCCAGCAGCGTAGGGAGTGGACCCGGACGTGATACGCAGTATTTT. This gives the protein CASSVGSGPGRDTQYF. The chain combines TRBV9 with TRBJ2-3, with D unclear. Germline-derived CDR1 and CDR2 are SGDLS and YYNGEE. The V end lost 0 bases, the J end lost 6 bases, and 17 bases lay between the germline ends. This CDR3 is built from 16 residues.

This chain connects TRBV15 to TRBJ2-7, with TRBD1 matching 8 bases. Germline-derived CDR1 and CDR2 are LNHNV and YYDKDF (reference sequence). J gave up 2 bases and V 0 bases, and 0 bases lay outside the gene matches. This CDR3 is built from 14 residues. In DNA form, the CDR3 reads TGTGCCACCAGCAGAGAACAGGGGGCCTACGAGCAGTACTTC. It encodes CATSREQGAYEQYF.

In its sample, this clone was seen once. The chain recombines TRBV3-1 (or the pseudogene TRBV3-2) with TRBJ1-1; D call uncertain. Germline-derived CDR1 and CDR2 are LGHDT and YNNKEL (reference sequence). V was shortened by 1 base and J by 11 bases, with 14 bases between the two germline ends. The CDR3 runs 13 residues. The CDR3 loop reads CASSQAKGRGAFF. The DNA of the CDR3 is TGTGCCAGCAGCCAAGCGAAAGGGAGAGGGGCTTTCTTT.

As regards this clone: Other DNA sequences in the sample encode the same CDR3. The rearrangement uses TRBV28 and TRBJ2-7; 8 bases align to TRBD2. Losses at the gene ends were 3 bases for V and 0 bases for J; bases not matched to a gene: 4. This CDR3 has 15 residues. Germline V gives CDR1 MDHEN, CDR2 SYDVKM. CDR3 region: CASSLSSGSSYEQYF. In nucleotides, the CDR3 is TGTGCCAGCAGTTTGTCCAGCGGGAGCTCCTACGAGCAGTACTTC.

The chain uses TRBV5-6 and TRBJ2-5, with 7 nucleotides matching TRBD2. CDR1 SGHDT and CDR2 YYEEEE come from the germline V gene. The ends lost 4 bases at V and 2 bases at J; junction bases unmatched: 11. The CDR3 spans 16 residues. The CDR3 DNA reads TGTGCCAGCAGCCCTCCCGGGGGACTACAACAAGAGACCCAGTACTTC. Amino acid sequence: CASSPPGGLQQETQYF. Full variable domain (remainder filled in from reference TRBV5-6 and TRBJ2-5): DAGVTQSPTHLIKTRGQQVTLRCSPKSGHDTVSWYQQALGQGPQFIFQYYEEEERQRGNFPDRFSGHQFPNYSSELNVNALLLGDSALYLCASSPPGGLQQETQYFGPGTRLLVL.

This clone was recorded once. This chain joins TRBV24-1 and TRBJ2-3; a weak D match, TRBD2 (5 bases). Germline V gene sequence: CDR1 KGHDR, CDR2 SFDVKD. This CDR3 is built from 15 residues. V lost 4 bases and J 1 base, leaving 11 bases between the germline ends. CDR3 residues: CATSEAGSGTDTQYF. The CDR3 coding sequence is TGTGCCACCAGTGAGGCGGGCAGCGGCACAGATACGCAGTATTTT.

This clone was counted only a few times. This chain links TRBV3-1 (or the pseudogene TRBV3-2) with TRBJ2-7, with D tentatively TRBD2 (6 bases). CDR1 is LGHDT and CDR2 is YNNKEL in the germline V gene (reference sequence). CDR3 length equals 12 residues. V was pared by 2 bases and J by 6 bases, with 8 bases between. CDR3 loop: CASSQRDFEQYF. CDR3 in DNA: TGTGCCAGCAGCCAACGGGACTTCGAGCAGTACTTC.

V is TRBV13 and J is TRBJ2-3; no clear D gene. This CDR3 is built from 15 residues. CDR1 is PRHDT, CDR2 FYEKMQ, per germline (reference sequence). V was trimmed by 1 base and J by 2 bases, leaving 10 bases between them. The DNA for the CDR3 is TGTGCCAGCAGCTTAGACGGGTCCTTCACAGATACGCAGTATTTT. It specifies CASSLDGSFTDTQYF.

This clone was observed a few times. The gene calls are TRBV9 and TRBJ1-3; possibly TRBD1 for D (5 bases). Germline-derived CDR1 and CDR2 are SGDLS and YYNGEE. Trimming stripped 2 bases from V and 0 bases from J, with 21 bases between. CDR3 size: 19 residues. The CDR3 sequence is CASSVSVLRTTISGNTIYF. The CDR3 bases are TGTGCCAGCAGCGTTTCTGTATTGCGGACAACTATCTCTGGAAACACCATATATTTT. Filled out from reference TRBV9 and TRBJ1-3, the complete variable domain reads DSGVTQTPKHLITATGQRVTLRCSPRSGDLSVYWYQQSLDQGLQFLIQYYNGEERAKGNILERFSAQQFPDLHSELNLSSLELGDSALYFCASSVSVLRTTISGNTIYFGEGSWLTVV.

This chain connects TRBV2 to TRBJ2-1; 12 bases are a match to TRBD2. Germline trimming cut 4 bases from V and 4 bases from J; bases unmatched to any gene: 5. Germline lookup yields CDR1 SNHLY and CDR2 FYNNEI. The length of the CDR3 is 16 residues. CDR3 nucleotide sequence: TGTGCCAGCAGTGGGACCCTAGCGGGGGGGTACAATGAGCAGTTCTTC. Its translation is CASSGTLAGGYNEQFF.

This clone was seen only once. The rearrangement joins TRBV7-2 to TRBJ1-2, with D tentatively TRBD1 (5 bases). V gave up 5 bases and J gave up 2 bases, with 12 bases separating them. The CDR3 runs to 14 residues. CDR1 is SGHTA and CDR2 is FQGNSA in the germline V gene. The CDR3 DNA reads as TGTGCCAGCAGCATGACTGGGGGAAACTATGGCTACACCTTC. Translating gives CASSMTGGNYGYTF.

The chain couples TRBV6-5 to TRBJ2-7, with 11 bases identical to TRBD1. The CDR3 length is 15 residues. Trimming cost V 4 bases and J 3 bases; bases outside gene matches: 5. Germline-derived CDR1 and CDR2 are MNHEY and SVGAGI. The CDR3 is CASSSPDRGLYEQYF. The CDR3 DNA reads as TGTGCCAGCAGTTCTCCGGACAGGGGGCTCTACGAGCAGTACTTC.

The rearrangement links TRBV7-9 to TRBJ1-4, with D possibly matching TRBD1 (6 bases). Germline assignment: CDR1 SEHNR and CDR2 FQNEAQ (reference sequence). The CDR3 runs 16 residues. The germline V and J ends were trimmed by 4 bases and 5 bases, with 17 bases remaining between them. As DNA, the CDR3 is TGTGCCAGCAGCTCAAACGGTGGGGGGCTGAATGAAAAACTGTTTTTT. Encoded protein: CASSSNGGGLNEKLFF.

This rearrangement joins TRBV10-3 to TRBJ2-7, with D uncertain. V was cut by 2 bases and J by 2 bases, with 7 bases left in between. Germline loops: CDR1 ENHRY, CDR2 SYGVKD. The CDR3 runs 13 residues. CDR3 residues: CAISEGFAYEQYF. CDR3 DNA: TGTGCCATCAGTGAGGGGTTCGCCTACGAGCAGTACTTC.

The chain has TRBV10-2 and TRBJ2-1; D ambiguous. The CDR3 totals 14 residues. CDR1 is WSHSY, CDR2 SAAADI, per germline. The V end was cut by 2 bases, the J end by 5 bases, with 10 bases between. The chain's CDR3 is CASSEDQKDNEQFF. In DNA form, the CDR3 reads TGCGCCAGCAGTGAGGACCAGAAAGACAATGAGCAGTTCTTC.

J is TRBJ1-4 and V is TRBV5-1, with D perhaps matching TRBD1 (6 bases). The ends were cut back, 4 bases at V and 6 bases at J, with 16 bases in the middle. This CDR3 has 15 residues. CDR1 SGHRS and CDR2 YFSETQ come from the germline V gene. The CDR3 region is CASSLWGRGDEKLFF. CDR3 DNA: TGCGCCAGCAGCCTATGGGGGCGCGGAGATGAAAAACTGTTTTTT.

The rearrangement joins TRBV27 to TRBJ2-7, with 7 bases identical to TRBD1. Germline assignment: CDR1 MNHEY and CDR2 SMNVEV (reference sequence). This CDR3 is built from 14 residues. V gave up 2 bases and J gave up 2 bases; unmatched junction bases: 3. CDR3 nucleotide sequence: TGTGCCAGCAGTTTAACCGGGACAGCCTACGAGCAGTACTTC. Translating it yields CASSLTGTAYEQYF.

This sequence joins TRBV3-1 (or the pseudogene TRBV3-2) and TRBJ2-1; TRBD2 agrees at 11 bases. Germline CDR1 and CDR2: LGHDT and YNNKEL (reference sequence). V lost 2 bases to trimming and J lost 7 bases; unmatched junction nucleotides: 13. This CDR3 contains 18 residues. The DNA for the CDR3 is TGTGCCAGCAGCCAACTCGGTGCTACTAGCGGGAGCAGGAATGAGCAGTTCTTC. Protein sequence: CASSQLGATSGSRNEQFF.

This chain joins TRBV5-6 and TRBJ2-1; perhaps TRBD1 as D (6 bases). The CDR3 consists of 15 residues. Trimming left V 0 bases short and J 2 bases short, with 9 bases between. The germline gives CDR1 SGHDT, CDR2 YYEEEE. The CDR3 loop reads CASSLVSGAYNEQFF. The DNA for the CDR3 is TGTGCCAGCAGCTTGGTTTCAGGGGCCTACAATGAGCAGTTCTTC. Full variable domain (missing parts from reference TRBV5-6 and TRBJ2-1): DAGVTQSPTHLIKTRGQQVTLRCSPKSGHDTVSWYQQALGQGPQFIFQYYEEEERQRGNFPDRFSGHQFPNYSSELNVNALLLGDSALYLCASSLVSGAYNEQFFGPGTRLTVL.

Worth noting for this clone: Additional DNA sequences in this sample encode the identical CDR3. CDR3 sequence: CASRGVSYNEQFF. CDR3 in DNA: TGCGCCAGCAGGGGCGTCTCCTACAATGAGCAGTTCTTC. The gene calls are TRBV10-2 and TRBJ2-1; D gene uncertain. Trimming pared 6 bases from V and 0 bases from J, leaving 6 bases between. Looked up from germline, CDR1 is WSHSY and CDR2 is SAAADI. The CDR3 has 13 residues.